These 25 T cell receptor beta chains originate from one sample sequenced in a study of blood T cells in healthy people across ages. A sample-barcoded 5' primer and a J-beta primer mix were used in a second PCR of roughly 7 to 11 cycles. TCRdb used MiXCR to reprocess the 5' RACE reads, holding one entry per CDR3 protein. The sample contains about 2 million distinct CDR3 sequences, 49% of which appear only once. Sequenced: blood. Every receptor here comes from a woman aged 40 to 49 in good health.

J is TRBJ2-7 and V is TRBV7-2; tentatively, D is TRBD2 (5 bases). Trimming took 5 bases from V and 7 from J, leaving 18 bases between them. CDR1 is SGHTA and CDR2 is FQGNSA in the germline V gene. The CDR3 has 14 residues. CDR3 bases: TGTGCCAGCAGCCCAAAACTAGTCTCGGGGGAGCAGTACTTC. Residues: CASSPKLVSGEQYF.

This clonotype has more than one count but fewer than ten. This chain links TRBV4-1 with TRBJ2-5; TRBD2 aligns across 10 bases. CDR3 length: 16 residues. Per germline, CDR1 MGHRA and CDR2 YSYEKL. The junction had 7 bases not matched to a gene; V was cut back by 1 base and J by 5 bases. This chain's CDR3 is CASSQVSGGAEETQYF. The CDR3 DNA sequence: TGCGCCAGCAGCCAAGTCAGCGGGGGGGCCGAGGAGACCCAGTACTTC.

The chain employs TRBV28 and TRBJ2-5, with TRBD1 identical over 10 bases. The J call may be wrong; the DNA end is better matched by TRBJ2-7. The length of the CDR3 is 16 residues. The germline CDR1 and CDR2 sequences are MDHEN and SYDVKM. The CDR3 protein is CASRSTSTGGRYEQYF. The CDR3 DNA is TGTGCCAGCAGGTCCACCTCGACAGGGGGCAGGTACGAGCAGTACTTC.

The CDR3 reads CSAKSGRGREEQYF. The CDR3 bases are TGCAGTGCCAAATCGGGCAGGGGGCGGGAAGAGCAGTACTTC. J is TRBJ2-7 and V is TRBV20-1; TRBD1 aligns across 8 bases. V lost 6 bases, J lost 7 bases, and 14 bases stayed unmatched. The germline gives CDR1 DFQATT, CDR2 SNEGSKA (reference sequence). CDR3 size: 14 residues.

The rearrangement uses TRBV6-6 and TRBJ1-6; TRBD1 agrees at 8 bases. The CDR3 length is 15 residues. From germline, CDR1 is MNHNY and CDR2 SVGAGI (reference sequence). V lost 7 bases, J lost 7 bases, and 9 bases stayed unmatched. The CDR3 region has the DNA TGTGCCAGCAATCAAATCGGACAGGGAAATTCACCCCTCCACTTT. Its protein product is CASNQIGQGNSPLHF.

V usage is TRBV2 and J usage is TRBJ2-5; no clear D. There are 14 residues in the CDR3. Trimming cost V 2 bases and J 0 bases, with 7 bases left between them. Per the germline V gene, CDR1 is SNHLY and CDR2 is FYNNEI. CDR3 nucleotide sequence: TGTGCCAGCAGTGAATTTACAGACCAAGAGACCCAGTACTTC. This gives the protein CASSEFTDQETQYF.

The V and J genes are TRBV29-1 and TRBJ2-7, with 7 bases that match TRBD1. The germline CDR1 and CDR2 sequences are SQVTM and ANQGSEA. Trimming at V came to 6 bases and at J to 0 bases, leaving 8 bases not matched to a gene. CDR3 length equals 14 residues. Here the CDR3 DNA reads TGCAGCGTCGCGGTACAGGGGATCTCCTACGAGCAGTACTTC. Protein sequence: CSVAVQGISYEQYF.

The J gene is TRBJ2-3, the V gene TRBV20-1; TRBD2 aligns across 8 bases. Trimming cost V 1 base and J 5 bases; bases outside gene matches: 5. The CDR3 is 14 residues long. Germline CDR1 and CDR2: DFQATT and SNEGSKA (reference sequence). DNA for the CDR3: TGCAGTGCTAGAGCAAGCGGGGGAATAGATACGCAGTATTTT. This codes for CSARASGGIDTQYF.

This clonotype was found a few times. The chain is built from TRBV29-1 and TRBJ2-7, with D uncertain. V lost 4 bases, J lost 5 bases, and 18 bases lay in between. The germline CDR1 and CDR2 sequences are SQVTM and ANQGSEA. CDR3 length: 14 residues. The CDR3: CSVAGTLNDHEQYF. The CDR3 bases are TGCAGCGTTGCCGGAACCCTAAACGACCACGAGCAGTACTTC.

This chain links TRBV3-1 with TRBJ2-1; 14 bases match TRBD2. The CDR3 sequence is 15 residues long. Trimming took 6 bases from V and 5 from J; bases not matched to a gene: 3. The germline gives CDR1 LGHDT, CDR2 YNNKEL (reference sequence). The DNA for the CDR3 is TGTGCCAGCAGAAAGGGACTAGCGGGGGACAATGAGCAGTTCTTC. As protein: CASRKGLAGDNEQFF.

This clonotype was counted a few times. The rearrangement uses TRBV20-1 and TRBJ2-7; TRBD2 matches at 7 bases. Germline lookup yields CDR1 DFQATT and CDR2 SNEGSKA (reference sequence). The CDR3 has 13 amino acids. After removal of 5 bases from V and 4 bases from J, the junction contained 8 bases not matched to a gene. CDR3 in DNA: TGCAGTGCTGATGGACTAGGAACTTACGAGCAGTACTTC. Amino acids: CSADGLGTYEQYF.

The chain has TRBV7-2 and TRBJ2-2, with D perhaps given as TRBD1 or TRBD2 (5 bases each). Germline V gene lookup returns CDR1 SGHTA and CDR2 FQGNSA. This CDR3 is 12 amino acids long. Trimming removed 4 bases at V and 10 bases at J, with 10 bases between. The CDR3, as DNA: TGTGCCAGCAGCTCCGCCGGGGCGGAGCTGTTTTTT. It is translated as CASSSAGAELFF.

This clonotype was counted a few times. V usage is TRBV6-5 and J usage is TRBJ2-3; D is perhaps TRBD1 (6 bases). The CDR3 has 15 amino acids. The germline V gene has CDR1 MNHEY and CDR2 SVGAGI. Trimming left V 6 bases short and J 4 bases short, with 17 bases between. The CDR3, as DNA: TGTGCCAGCAGCCTCCGGGACACGGATGCAGATACGCAGTATTTT. Translated, it gives CASSLRDTDADTQYF.

This clonotype was detected a few times. The chain couples TRBV6-1 to TRBJ2-3; D not resolved. Per the germline V gene, CDR1 is MNHNS and CDR2 is SASEGT. CDR3 size: 12 residues. V was trimmed by 5 bases and J by 4 bases, leaving 7 bases between them. DNA for the CDR3: TGTGCCAGCAGTATACAGCCAGATACGCAGTATTTT. It codes for CASSIQPDTQYF.

Many counts were recorded for this clonotype. The rearrangement uses TRBV7-9 and TRBJ2-1, with a tentative D call TRBD1 (6 bases). The CDR3 has 15 residues. The V gene's germline CDR1 is SEHNR and CDR2 FQNEAQ (reference sequence). Trimming took 3 bases from V and 4 from J, leaving 13 bases between them. In DNA, the CDR3 is TGTGCCAGCAGCTTGAGGGGGAATTTATACAATGAGCAGTTCTTC. Encoded protein: CASSLRGNLYNEQFF.

This clonotype has more than one count but fewer than ten. This chain joins TRBV7-2 and TRBJ2-5; 7 nucleotides agree with TRBD1. The CDR3 is made up of 14 amino acids. CDR1 SGHTA and CDR2 FQGNSA come from the germline V gene. V trimming: 2 bases; J trimming: 4 bases; junction bases outside the gene matches: 4. CDR3 protein: CASSLPRQGETQYF. The CDR3 coding sequence is TGTGCCAGCAGCTTACCTAGACAGGGAGAGACCCAGTACTTC.

V is TRBV6-7 and J is TRBJ2-3; D not certain. Being an ORF, TRBV6-7 has a function that is uncertain. This CDR3 comprises 15 residues. V lost 6 bases and J 4 bases, leaving 17 bases between the germline ends. CDR3 in amino acids: CASSHPCGEADTQYF. Written as DNA, the CDR3 is TGTGCCAGCAGCCACCCTTGTGGAGAAGCAGATACGCAGTATTTT.

The table lists this clonotype with a few counts. The V call is TRBV20-1, the J call TRBJ2-3, with TRBD2 identical over 11 bases. Per germline, CDR1 DFQATT and CDR2 SNEGSKA (reference sequence). The trim removed 3 bases at V and 4 bases at J, leaving 6 bases unmatched. The CDR3 sequence is 15 residues long. The CDR3 DNA reads as TGCAGTGCTAGGGATAGCGGGGGGGCCTCAGATACGCAGTATTTT. Amino acids: CSARDSGGASDTQYF.

Only one count was recorded for this clonotype. The rearrangement joins TRBV6-2 or TRBV6-3 to TRBJ2-7; D might be TRBD1 (6 bases). Trimming shortened V by 2 bases and J by 1 base, and 9 bases separated the two germline ends. The CDR3 contains 14 residues. The germline gives CDR1 MNHEY, CDR2 SVGEGT. CDR3 protein: CASSYLGASYEQYF. In nucleotides, the CDR3 is TGTGCCAGCAGTTACCTGGGGGCGTCCTACGAGCAGTACTTC.

The chain joins TRBV6-2 or TRBV6-3 to TRBJ2-7; D might be TRBD2 (5 bases). V lost 11 bases and J lost 7, with 21 bases in between. From germline, CDR1 is MNHEY and CDR2 SVGEGT. The CDR3 extends over 13 amino acids. CDR3 sequence: CAATPASPGEQYF. DNA of the CDR3: TGTGCCGCTACGCCAGCTAGTCCGGGAGAGCAGTACTTC.

This chain links TRBV28 with TRBJ1-2, with 7 bases identical to TRBD1. The ends lost 4 bases at V and 3 bases at J; junction bases unmatched: 5. Germline V gene lookup returns CDR1 MDHEN and CDR2 SYDVKM. This CDR3 spans 14 amino acids. In DNA form, the CDR3 reads TGTGCCAGCAGTTACAGGGGCCCTTACTATGGCTACACCTTC. Translation gives CASSYRGPYYGYTF.

In this sample, this clonotype turned up a few times. The CDR3 bases are TGTGCCAGCACCATATTTGGGACAGGGGCTGGCACAGATACGCAGTATTTT. Its translation is CASTIFGTGAGTDTQYF. V gene TRBV6-1 combines with J gene TRBJ2-3, with TRBD1 identical over 10 bases. CDR3 length: 17 amino acids. J lost 1 base, V lost 7 bases, and 11 bases had no gene match. Germline CDR1 and CDR2: MNHNS and SASEGT.

This clonotype came up a few times. The genes are TRBV12-3 or TRBV12-4 and TRBJ1-5, with D hard to call. The CDR3 consists of 13 residues. The V and J ends lost 3 bases and 4 bases respectively, with 7 bases between them. CDR3 in amino acids: CASSFDDNQPQHF. The DNA for the CDR3 is TGTGCCAGCAGTTTCGACGATAATCAGCCCCAGCATTTT.

This clonotype was seen just once. One junction end does not reproduce the germline sequence, and a read error may be involved. This chain uses TRBV13 with TRBJ2-5; 7 bases align to TRBD1. Germline V gene data show CDR1 as PRHDT and CDR2 as FYEKMQ (reference sequence). The CDR3 totals 14 residues. The CDR3: CVSSSRGSWKTQYF. The CDR3 region has the DNA TGTGTCAGCAGCTCCAGGGGGTCTTGGAAGACCCAGTACTTC.

This chain joins TRBV20-1 and TRBJ2-7; tentatively, D is TRBD2 (6 bases). The CDR3 length is 16 residues. With 3 bases removed from V and 7 bases from J, the gap between germline ends came to 25 bases. Germline V gives CDR1 DFQATT, CDR2 SNEGSKA (reference sequence). The CDR3 coding sequence is TGCAGTGCTAGCCCTTCAGGGACTCGGAGTTACAATGAGCAGTACTTC. Translating it yields CSASPSGTRSYNEQYF.